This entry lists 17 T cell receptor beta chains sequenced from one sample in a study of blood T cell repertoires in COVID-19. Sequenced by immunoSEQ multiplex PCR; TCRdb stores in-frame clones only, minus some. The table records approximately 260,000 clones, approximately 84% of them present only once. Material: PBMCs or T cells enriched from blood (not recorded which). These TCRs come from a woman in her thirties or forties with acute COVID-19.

The CDR3 nucleotides are TGTGCCAGCAGTCTCAGGGTTGGAAACACCATATATTTT. Translated: CASSLRVGNTIYF. This chain joins TRBV12-3 or TRBV12-4 and TRBJ1-3, with a tentative D call TRBD1 (5 bases). V was clipped by 5 bases and J by 3 bases, with 8 bases between them. The CDR3 is 13 amino acids.

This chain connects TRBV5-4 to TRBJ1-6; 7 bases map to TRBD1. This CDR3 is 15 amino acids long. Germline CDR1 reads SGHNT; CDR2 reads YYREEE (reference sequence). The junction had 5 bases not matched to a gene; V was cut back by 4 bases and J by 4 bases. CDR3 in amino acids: CASSPPGQYNSPLHF. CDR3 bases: TGTGCCAGCAGCCCCCCGGGACAGTATAATTCACCCCTCCACTTT.

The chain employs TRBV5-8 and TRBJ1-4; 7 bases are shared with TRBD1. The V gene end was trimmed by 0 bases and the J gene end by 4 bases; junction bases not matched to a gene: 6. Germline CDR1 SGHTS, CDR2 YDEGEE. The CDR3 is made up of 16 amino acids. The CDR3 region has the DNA TGTGCCAGCAGCTTGGCCGGGACAGTCAGTAATGAAAAACTGTTTTTT. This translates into CASSLAGTVSNEKLFF.

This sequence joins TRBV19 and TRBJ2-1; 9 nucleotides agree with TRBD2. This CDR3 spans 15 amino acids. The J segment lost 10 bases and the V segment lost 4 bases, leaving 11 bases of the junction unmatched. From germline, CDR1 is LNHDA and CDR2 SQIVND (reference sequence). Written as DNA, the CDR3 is TGTGCCAGTAGTACAGATAGGCTAGCGGGAAGGGAGCAGTTCTTC. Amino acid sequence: CASSTDRLAGREQFF. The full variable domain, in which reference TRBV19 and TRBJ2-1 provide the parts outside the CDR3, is DGGITQSPKYLFRKEGQNVTLSCEQNLNHDAMYWYRQDPGQGLRLIYYSQIVNDFQKGDIAEGYSVSREKKESFPLTVTSAQKNPTAFYLCASSTDRLAGREQFFGPGTRLTVL.

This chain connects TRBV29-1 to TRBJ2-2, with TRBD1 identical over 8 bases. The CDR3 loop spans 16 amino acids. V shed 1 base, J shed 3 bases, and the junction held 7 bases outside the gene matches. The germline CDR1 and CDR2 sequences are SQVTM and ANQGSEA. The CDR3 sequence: CSVEGAGTGDTGELFF. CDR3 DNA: TGCAGCGTTGAAGGTGCTGGGACAGGAGACACCGGGGAGCTGTTTTTT.

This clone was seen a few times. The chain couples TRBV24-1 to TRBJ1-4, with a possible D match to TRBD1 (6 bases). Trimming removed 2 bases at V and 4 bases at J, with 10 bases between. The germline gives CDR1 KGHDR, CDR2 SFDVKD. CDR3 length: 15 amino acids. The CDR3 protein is CATSDSGTSNEKLFF. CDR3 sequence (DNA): TGTGCCACCAGTGATTCCGGGACAAGTAATGAAAAACTGTTTTTT.

The CDR3 sequence is CASSLASGIDTQYF. CDR3 coding DNA: TGCGCCAGCAGCTTGGCTAGCGGGATAGATACGCAGTATTTT. The rearrangement joins TRBV5-1 to TRBJ2-3; the match to TRBD2 covers 9 bases. The CDR3 consists of 14 residues. The germline CDR1 and CDR2 sequences are SGHRS and YFSETQ. V lost 0 bases, J lost 5 bases, and 1 base stayed unmatched.

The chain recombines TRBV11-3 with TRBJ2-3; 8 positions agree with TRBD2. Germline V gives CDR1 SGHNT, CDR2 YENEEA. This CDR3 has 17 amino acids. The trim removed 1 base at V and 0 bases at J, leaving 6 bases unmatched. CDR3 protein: CASSLGLAGPSTDTQYF. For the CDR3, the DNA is TGTGCCAGCAGCTTAGGTCTAGCGGGCCCTAGCACAGATACGCAGTATTTT.

CDR3 in DNA: TGCGCCAGCAGCTCCACAGGGGAGGCTGGCTACACCTTC. It specifies CASSSTGEAGYTF. The chain couples TRBV5-1 to TRBJ1-2, with TRBD1 matching 7 bases. J was trimmed by 7 bases and V by 3 bases; bases with no gene match: 6. The germline V gene has CDR1 SGHRS and CDR2 YFSETQ. CDR3 length: 13 residues.

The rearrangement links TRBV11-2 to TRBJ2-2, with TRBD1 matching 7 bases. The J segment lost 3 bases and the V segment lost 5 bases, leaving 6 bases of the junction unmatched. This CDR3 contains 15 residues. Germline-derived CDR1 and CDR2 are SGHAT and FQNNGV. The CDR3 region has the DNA TGTGCCAGCAGCACCACAGGGGCGGACACCGGGGAGCTGTTTTTT. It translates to CASSTTGADTGELFF.

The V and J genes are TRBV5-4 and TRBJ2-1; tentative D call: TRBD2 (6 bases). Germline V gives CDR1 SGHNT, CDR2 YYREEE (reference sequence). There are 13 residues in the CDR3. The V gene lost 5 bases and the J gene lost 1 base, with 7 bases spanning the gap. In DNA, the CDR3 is TGTGCCAGCAGGGAGGGTTCCTACAATGAGCAGTTCTTC. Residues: CASREGSYNEQFF. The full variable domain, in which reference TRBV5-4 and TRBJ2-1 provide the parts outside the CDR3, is ETGVTQSPTHLIKTRGQQVTLRCSSQSGHNTVSWYQQALGQGPQFIFQYYREEENGRGNFPPRFSGLQFPNYSSELNVNALELDDSALYLCASREGSYNEQFFGPGTRLTVL.

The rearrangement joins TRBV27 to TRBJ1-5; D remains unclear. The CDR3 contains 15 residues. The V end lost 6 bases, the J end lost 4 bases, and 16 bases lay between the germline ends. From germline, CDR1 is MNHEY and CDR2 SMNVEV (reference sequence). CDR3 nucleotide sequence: TGTGCCAGCAGGTTTAAACCAAACGGGAATCAGCCCCAGCATTTT. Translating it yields CASRFKPNGNQPQHF.

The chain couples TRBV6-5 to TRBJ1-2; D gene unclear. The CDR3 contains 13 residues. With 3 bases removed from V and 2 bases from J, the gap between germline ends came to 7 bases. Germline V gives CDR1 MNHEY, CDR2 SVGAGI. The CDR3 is CASSYSRNYGYTF. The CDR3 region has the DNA TGTGCCAGCAGTTATTCCAGGAACTATGGCTACACCTTC.

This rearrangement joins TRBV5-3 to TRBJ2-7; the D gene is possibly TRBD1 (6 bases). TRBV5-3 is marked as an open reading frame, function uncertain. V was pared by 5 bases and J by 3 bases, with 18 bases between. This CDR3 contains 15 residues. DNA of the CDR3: TGTGCCAGAAGTAAGGGAGACAGGAGTGGCTACGAGCAGTACTTC. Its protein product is CARSKGDRSGYEQYF.

The CDR3 region has the DNA TGTGCCAGCAGCCAAGAAACAGGGACGCTTGGAACCTACGAGCAGTACTTC. This encodes CASSQETGTLGTYEQYF. The chain combines TRBV4-2 with TRBJ2-7; D possibly corresponds to TRBD1 (6 bases). Germline V CDR1 and CDR2: LGHNA, YNFKEQ. V dropped 0 bases and J dropped 2 bases, with 17 bases sitting between them. The CDR3 is made up of 17 amino acids.

CDR3 sequence reads: CASSVGTSGRGNTQYF. The CDR3 nucleotides read TGTGCCAGCAGCGTCGGGACTAGCGGGAGAGGTAATACGCAGTATTTT. The J gene is TRBJ2-3, the V gene TRBV9, with TRBD2 matching 14 bases. CDR1 is SGDLS and CDR2 is YYNGEE in the germline V gene. V was pared by 2 bases and J by 7 bases, with 6 bases of the junction left unmatched. The CDR3 is 16 residues long.

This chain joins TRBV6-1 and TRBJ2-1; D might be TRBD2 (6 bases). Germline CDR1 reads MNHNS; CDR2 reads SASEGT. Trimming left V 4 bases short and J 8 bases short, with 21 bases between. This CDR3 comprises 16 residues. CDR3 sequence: CASSGIAAADFYEQFF. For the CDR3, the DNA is TGTGCCAGCAGTGGGATAGCGGCTGCAGATTTCTATGAGCAGTTCTTC.